These 27 T cell receptor beta chains were sequenced from one sample in a study of identical twins. TCRdb recomputed calls from the 5' RACE reads with MiXCR, one row per CDR3 protein. Of some 570,000 distinct CDR3 sequences in the sample, approximately 20% were seen once. These data are also associated with another study on yellow fever vaccine responses in identical twins.

Sample: CD4+ T cells sorted from blood. Receptors originate from a woman aged 18-35 years in good health.

The chain recombines TRBV20-1 with TRBJ2-7, with 9 bases fitting TRBD1. Germline-derived CDR1 and CDR2 are DFQATT and SNEGSKA (reference sequence). V trimming: 3 bases; J trimming: 0 bases; junction bases outside the gene matches: 9. The CDR3 extends over 16 amino acids. The CDR3 protein is CSASAPGTGSSYEQYV. CDR3 bases: TGCAGTGCTAGTGCCCCCGGGACAGGGAGCTCCTACGAGCAGTACGTC.

The chain employs TRBV28 and TRBJ1-5, with a possible D match to TRBD1 (5 bases). Germline V gives CDR1 MDHEN, CDR2 SYDVKM. Trimming left V 6 bases short and J 2 bases short, with 11 bases between. The CDR3 consists of 14 residues. The CDR3 here is CASRPTGRNQPQHF. DNA for the CDR3: TGTGCCAGCAGACCGACGGGGCGCAATCAGCCCCAGCATTTT.

CDR3 bases: TGTGCCAGCAGCTTGTTGGGCACTTCCTACAATGAGCAGTTCTTC. It yields the protein CASSLLGTSYNEQFF. V usage is TRBV5-6 and J usage is TRBJ2-1; D gene uncertain. V was pared by 1 base and J by 1 base, with 9 bases between. This CDR3 comprises 15 residues. Germline lookup yields CDR1 SGHDT and CDR2 YYEEEE.

This chain joins TRBV7-2 and TRBJ2-7, with 8 bases fitting TRBD2. V was clipped by 0 bases and J by 2 bases; unmatched bases: 3. Germline CDR1 is SGHTA and CDR2 is FQGNSA. The CDR3 runs to 15 residues. For the CDR3, the DNA is TGTGCCAGCAGCTTAGCCGGGACTAGTCCCTACGAGCAGTACTTC. This encodes CASSLAGTSPYEQYF.

The chain recombines TRBV10-1 with TRBJ2-7; D remains ambiguous. The CDR3 totals 14 residues. The germline CDR1 and CDR2 sequences are WNHNN and SYGVQD (reference sequence). V was pared by 5 bases and J by 2 bases, with 13 bases between. The CDR3 DNA sequence: TGCGCCAGCAGTTCCGACCCCCTAGCCTACGAGCAGTACTTC. Protein product: CASSSDPLAYEQYF.

The genes are TRBV7-3 and TRBJ2-1, with 8 bases identical to TRBD2. V gave up 4 bases and J gave up 9 bases; unmatched junction bases: 8. The length of the CDR3 is 14 residues. Per germline, CDR1 SGHTA and CDR2 FQGTGA. CDR3 nucleotides: TGTGCCAGCAGCTCACTAGCGGAGACGGCTGAGCAGTTCTTC. It specifies CASSSLAETAEQFF.

The chain links TRBV10-3 to TRBJ2-7; D is possibly TRBD1 or TRBD2 (6 bases each). The V end lost 9 bases, the J end lost 6 bases, and 15 bases lay between the germline ends. The germline V gene encodes CDR1 ENHRY and CDR2 SYGVKD. The CDR3 contains 12 residues. CDR3 DNA: TGTGCCATTAGGGGGGATTCCGCCGAGCAGTACTTC. This encodes CAIRGDSAEQYF.

This chain connects TRBV6-1 to TRBJ2-7; 7 bases match TRBD2. The germline V gene encodes CDR1 MNHNS and CDR2 SASEGT. This CDR3 contains 15 residues. V gave up 5 bases and J gave up 9 bases; unmatched junction bases: 16. The DNA for the CDR3 is TGTGCCAGCAGTAGAACCGGGACTACCGCCCCCGGGCAGTACTTC. Its translation is CASSRTGTTAPGQYF.

The rearrangement joins TRBV10-3 to TRBJ2-1, with D possibly being TRBD1 (6 bases). Germline lookup yields CDR1 ENHRY and CDR2 SYGVKD. The CDR3 is made up of 14 amino acids. Trimming stripped 3 bases from V and 6 bases from J, with 12 bases between. CDR3 sequence: CAISDKTGPNEQFF. CDR3 bases: TGTGCCATCAGTGACAAAACAGGGCCCAATGAGCAGTTCTTC.

V is TRBV12-3 or TRBV12-4 and J is TRBJ2-1; 14 bases fit TRBD2. The CDR3 covers 16 residues. V lost 6 bases and J lost 10; bases outside the gene matches: 11. The CDR3 sequence: CASRSPGLAGVGEQFF. The CDR3, as DNA: TGTGCCAGCAGGAGTCCGGGACTAGCGGGAGTGGGGGAGCAGTTCTTC.

The chain has TRBV7-9 and TRBJ2-1; D is possibly TRBD1 (5 bases). V shed 5 bases and J shed 6 bases, with 17 bases lying between them. The CDR3 has 15 residues. From germline, CDR1 is SEHNR and CDR2 FQNEAQ (reference sequence). In DNA form, the CDR3 reads TGTGCCAGCAGCCCCCGACACCCCCAGGGCAATGAGCAGTTCTTC. Encoded protein: CASSPRHPQGNEQFF.

This clonotype is a singleton in its sample. The chain couples TRBV5-1 to TRBJ1-4; TRBD1 aligns across 7 bases. This CDR3 comprises 14 residues. Germline CDR1 and CDR2: SGHRS and YFSETQ. V shed 4 bases and J 6 bases; nucleotides not matched to a gene: 6. CDR3 in amino acids: CASSLGTAHEKLFF. The CDR3 coding sequence is TGCGCCAGCAGCCTTGGGACAGCACATGAAAAACTGTTTTTT.

This clonotype has a single count. This rearrangement joins TRBV5-5 to TRBJ2-1; 8 bases agree with TRBD1. Trimming cost V 4 bases and J 8 bases; bases outside gene matches: 11. Germline lookup yields CDR1 SGHKS and CDR2 YYEKEE (reference sequence). The CDR3 covers 15 residues. This CDR3 reads CASSPRTGKVHEQFF. The CDR3 DNA is TGTGCCAGCAGCCCCAGGACAGGGAAGGTGCATGAGCAGTTCTTC.

This clonotype was picked up many times. The chain is built from TRBV12-3 or TRBV12-4 and TRBJ1-1; D perhaps matches TRBD1 (5 bases). V gave up 2 bases and J gave up 1 base, with 20 bases separating them. CDR3 length: 18 residues. CDR3 in DNA: TGTGCCAGCAGTTTATACGCTCTTGGAGGGGCCTCGAACACTGAAGCTTTCTTT. Amino acid sequence: CASSLYALGGASNTEAFF.

The chain joins TRBV25-1 to TRBJ2-2, with 7 nucleotides matching TRBD2. The germline V gene has CDR1 MGHDK and CDR2 SYGVNS. The CDR3 has 13 residues. V lost 8 bases and J lost 0; bases outside the gene matches: 0. Here the CDR3 reads CASGTTNTGELFF. The CDR3 DNA is TGTGCCAGCGGGACTACGAACACCGGGGAGCTGTTTTTT.

This clonotype has at least ten counts. The chain carries TRBV5-1 and TRBJ2-2; 11 bases are shared with TRBD2. The CDR3 has 17 amino acids. The germline V gene encodes CDR1 SGHRS and CDR2 YFSETQ. The V gene end was trimmed by 4 bases and the J gene end by 0 bases; junction bases not matched to a gene: 5. CDR3 bases: TGCGCCAGCAGCCCAAGACTAGCGGGGACGAACACCGGGGAGCTGTTTTTT. It translates to CASSPRLAGTNTGELFF.

This chain uses TRBV18 with TRBJ2-7, with TRBD2 as a possible D gene (5 bases). V lost 4 bases to trimming and J lost 0 bases, with 10 bases between them. CDR1 KGHSH and CDR2 LQKENI come from the germline V gene. This CDR3 is built from 14 residues. The CDR3 DNA follows: TGTGCCAGCTCACGCCCGGAGGCCTCCTACGAGCAGTACTTC. This codes for CASSRPEASYEQYF.

This clonotype showed up just a few times. V gene TRBV2 combines with J gene TRBJ2-7; 7 bases match TRBD1. Germline CDR1 reads SNHLY; CDR2 reads FYNNEI. With 4 bases clipped from V and 9 bases from J, the junction kept 12 bases outside the gene matches. The CDR3 runs to 14 residues. The CDR3 coding sequence is TGTGCCAGCAGTGTCCAAACCGCCTCAGGGGGGCAGTACTTC. This encodes CASSVQTASGGQYF.

This clonotype was detected a few times. The rearrangement uses TRBV6-1 and TRBJ2-2; D not resolved. Germline assignment: CDR1 MNHNS and CDR2 SASEGT. The CDR3 has 16 residues. The V and J ends lost 5 bases and 1 base respectively, with 14 bases between them. The CDR3 spells CASSPFVWGNTGELFF. The CDR3 DNA is TGTGCCAGCAGTCCGTTTGTTTGGGGGAACACCGGGGAGCTGTTTTTT.

Only a few counts were recorded for this clonotype. The chain employs TRBV5-1 and TRBJ2-4; possibly TRBD1 or TRBD2 for D (6 bases each). The germline gives CDR1 SGHRS, CDR2 YFSETQ. V was shortened by 4 bases and J by 0 bases, with 11 bases between the two germline ends. CDR3 length equals 15 residues. The CDR3 spells CASSPPGAAKNIQYF. The CDR3 DNA sequence: TGCGCCAGCAGCCCACCGGGGGCAGCCAAAAACATTCAGTACTTC.

The CDR3 sequence is CSADRGSQETQYF. Here the CDR3 DNA reads TGCAGTGCGGACAGGGGGTCCCAAGAGACCCAGTACTTC. The rearrangement links TRBV20-1 to TRBJ2-5, with 10 bases lining up with TRBD1. The length of the CDR3 is 13 residues. Trimming at V came to 6 bases and at J to 1 base, leaving 2 bases not matched to a gene. Per the germline V gene, CDR1 is DFQATT and CDR2 is SNEGSKA (reference sequence).

This clonotype has more than one count but fewer than ten. The chain employs TRBV12-3 or TRBV12-4 and TRBJ2-7; maybe TRBD1 (6 bases). The CDR3 totals 15 residues. Trimming cost V 4 bases and J 2 bases, with 15 bases left between them. The CDR3 spells CASSSQGVWAYEQYF. The DNA for the CDR3 is TGTGCCAGCAGTTCACAGGGTGTGTGGGCCTACGAGCAGTACTTC.

The rearrangement uses TRBV6-5 and TRBJ1-6; TRBD1 matches at 7 bases. The V and J ends lost 4 bases and 5 bases, in that order; junction bases with no gene match: 5. Germline-derived CDR1 and CDR2 are MNHEY and SVGAGI. The CDR3 loop spans 15 amino acids. Here the CDR3 DNA reads TGTGCCAGCAGTTTAAAGGGGGCTGATAATTCACCCCTCCACTTT. It yields the protein CASSLKGADNSPLHF.

This clonotype came up a few times. The chain joins TRBV4-1 to TRBJ2-1; the D is unclear. The CDR3 is made up of 15 amino acids. Deletions cut 0 bases from V and 9 bases from J, with 15 bases between. In germline, CDR1 is MGHRA, CDR2 YSYEKL. In DNA form, the CDR3 reads TGCGCCAGCAGCCAAGACTTAACGATAGGCGGTGAGCAGTTCTTC. Protein product: CASSQDLTIGGEQFF.

There are a few counts of this clonotype. V is TRBV7-3 and J is TRBJ2-2, with 9 nucleotides matching TRBD2. The germline CDR1 and CDR2 sequences are SGHTA and FQGTGA. J was trimmed by 4 bases and V by 6 bases; bases with no gene match: 3. This CDR3 region has 14 residues. The CDR3 reads CASRTTSGTGELFF. The CDR3 DNA reads TGTGCCAGCAGGACGACTAGCGGCACCGGGGAGCTGTTTTTT.

The gene calls are TRBV10-3 and TRBJ2-2, with TRBD2 matching 7 bases. The length of the CDR3 is 16 residues. Germline trimming cut 0 bases from V and 1 base from J; bases unmatched to any gene: 2. Germline loops: CDR1 ENHRY, CDR2 SYGVKD. CDR3 nucleotide sequence: TGTGCCATCAGTGAGTCCCAGCGGGGGAACACCGGGGAGCTGTTTTTT. This encodes CAISESQRGNTGELFF.

The chain carries TRBV24-1 and TRBJ2-1, with TRBD2 matching 11 bases. Germline V gives CDR1 KGHDR, CDR2 SFDVKD. The CDR3 runs 19 residues. V shed 6 bases, J shed 5 bases, and the junction held 17 bases outside the gene matches. This chain's CDR3 is CATSPLPGRGTSGNNEQFF. DNA of the CDR3: TGTGCCACCAGTCCCCTTCCGGGACGGGGGACTAGCGGAAACAATGAGCAGTTCTTC.